This is a list of T cell receptor beta chains from one sample in a study of blood T cell repertoires in COVID-19. Profiled with immunoSEQ multiplex PCR; TCRdb holds only in-frame clones, not every one. The sample holds roughly 280,000 clones, more than 70% seen once. Specimen: peripheral blood. Source of these receptors: a woman aged 25 to 39 with COVID-19, enrolled during active disease. Each CDR3 is given with its conserved first and last residue. The D gene is left open where the match is weak. Only part of the rows carry a size: once, few, many, or a class if the clone is expanded.

-	-	TRBV4-2	TRBJ1-1	CASSQDWTDSSTEAFF	TGTGCCAGCAGCCAAGATTGGACAGACTCGAGCACTGAAGCTTTCTTT
-	TRBD2	TRBV18	TRBJ2-5	CASSRGLAGEETQYF	TGTGCCAGCTCACGCGGACTAGCGGGAGAAGAGACCCAGTACTTC
-	-	TRBV2	TRBJ2-5	CASSVPRGTQETQYF	TGTGCCAGCAGTGTCCCCAGGGGAACTCAAGAGACCCAGTACTTC
-	-	TRBV19	TRBJ2-3	CASSITGYSTDTQYF	TGTGCCAGTAGTATAACCGGGTATAGCACAGATACGCAGTATTTT
-	TRBD2	TRBV19	TRBJ2-3	CASRSGLAGFTDTQYF	TGTGCCAGTAGAAGTGGGCTAGCGGGCTTCACAGATACGCAGTATTTT
-	-	TRBV7-9	TRBJ1-1	CASSSTDGAFF	TGTGCCAGCAGCTCCACAGATGGGGCTTTCTTT
-	TRBD1	TRBV25-1	TRBJ2-2	CASSPGTGFGELFF	TGTGCCAGCAGCCCCGGGACAGGGTTCGGGGAGCTGTTTTTT
-	-	TRBV7-3	TRBJ2-1	CASSLTGGSSGDEQFF	TGTGCCAGCAGCTTAACTGGGGGGAGTAGCGGCGATGAGCAGTTCTTC
-	TRBD1	TRBV27	TRBJ2-1	CASSLWTGEQFF	TGTGCCAGCAGTCTATGGACAGGGGAGCAGTTCTTC
once	TRBD1	TRBV6-5	TRBJ2-1	CASSSPGTGSYNEQFF	TGTGCCAGCAGTTCCCCCGGGACAGGGTCCTACAATGAGCAGTTCTTC
few	TRBD2	TRBV7-2	TRBJ2-5	CASSLAGGRVTQYF	TGTGCCAGCAGCCTAGCGGGAGGTAGGGTGACCCAGTACTTC
-	-	TRBV28	TRBJ2-7	CASYRGGQSSYEQYF	TGTGCCAGTTATCGTGGCGGTCAGAGCTCCTACGAGCAGTACTTC
-	-	TRBV28	TRBJ2-7	CASTELLSYEQYF	TGTGCCAGCACGGAGCTACTCTCCTACGAGCAGTACTTC
-	-	TRBV18	TRBJ1-2	CASSPPGGADYGYTF	TGTGCCAGCTCACCACCGGGGGGGGCGGATTATGGCTACACCTTC
-	TRBD2	TRBV5-5	TRBJ2-1	CASSAFSGSSYNEQFF	TGTGCCAGCAGCGCTTTTAGCGGGAGCTCCTACAATGAGCAGTTCTTC
-	TRBD1	TRBV18	TRBJ1-5	CASSADRDYQPQHF	TGTGCCAGCTCTGCCGACAGGGACTATCAGCCCCAGCATTTT
-	TRBD2	TRBV4-2	TRBJ2-3	CASSLQLALDTQYF	TGTGCCAGCAGCCTCCAACTAGCGTTAGATACGCAGTATTTT
once	TRBD1	TRBV19	TRBJ1-2	CASSGRDRGNYGYTF	TGTGCCAGTAGTGGCCGGGACAGGGGGAACTATGGCTACACCTTC
few	-	TRBV9	TRBJ2-7	CASSTGPGARYEQYF	TGTGCCAGCAGCACCGGTCCGGGAGCTCGGTACGAGCAGTACTTC
few	-	TRBV3-1/TRBV3-2	TRBJ1-1	CASRQGEVNTEAFF	TGTGCCAGCAGACAGGGTGAGGTAAACACTGAAGCTTTCTTT
-	-	TRBV24-1	TRBJ1-4	CATSDLFVAGAGEKLFF	TGTGCCACCAGTGATTTGTTCGTTGCGGGGGCGGGAGAAAAACTGTTTTTT
-	TRBD2	TRBV6-6	TRBJ2-3	CASSRGSGAGGPPDTQYF	TGTGCCAGCAGTCGGGGCTCTGGGGCGGGAGGGCCCCCAGATACGCAGTATTTT
once	-	TRBV4-1	TRBJ2-5	CASSRGYQETQYF	TGCGCCAGCAGCAGGGGATACCAAGAGACCCAGTACTTC
-	TRBD2	TRBV28	TRBJ2-1	CASNFPGTSNNEQFF	TGTGCCAGCAACTTTCCCGGGACTAGCAACAATGAGCAGTTCTTC
-	-	TRBV14	TRBJ2-7	CASSQITDYEQYF	TGTGCCAGCAGCCAGATTACAGACTACGAGCAGTACTTC
-	TRBD1	TRBV11-2	TRBJ1-3	CASSLTGLGGTIYF	TGTGCCAGCAGCTTGACAGGGCTGGGCGGCACCATATATTTT
-	-	TRBV27	TRBJ1-1	CAVGGHTEAFF	TGTGCCGTGGGGGGTCACACTGAAGCTTTCTTT